The TCR beta chain described here comes from a study of T cells in Graves' hyperthyroidism and ophthalmopathy. V lost 4 bases to trimming and J lost 2 bases, with 12 bases between them. The CDR3 loop spans 14 amino acids. Germline lookup yields CDR1 MDHEN and CDR2 SYDVKM. Stable Graves' hyperthyroidism denoted no ophthalmopathy progression over 18 months. TCR beta CDR3 regions were amplified from RNA. The HTBI primer set was used in a first-round RT-PCR of the TCR CDR3. TCRdb ran MiXCR on the multiplex PCR reads and lists one entry per CDR3 protein. The table lists approximately 300,000 distinct CDR3 sequences, over 15% of them singletons, with around 33% in the top ten. This clonotype showed up many times.

The chain is built from TRBV28 and TRBJ2-7; the D is unclear. Input material: blood. This clonotype was sampled from a man aged 25 to 40 with Graves' hyperthyroidism. The DNA of the CDR3 is TGTGCCAGCAGTTCCTCGGACGGTACCTACGAGCAGTACTTC. Translated, it gives CASSSSDGTYEQYF. Full variable domain (missing parts from reference TRBV28 and TRBJ2-7): DVKVTQSSRYLVKRTGEKVFLECVQDMDHENMFWYRQDPGLGLRLIYFSYDVKMKEKGDIPEGYSVSREKKERFSLILESASTNQTSMYLCASSSSDGTYEQYFGPGTRLTVT.